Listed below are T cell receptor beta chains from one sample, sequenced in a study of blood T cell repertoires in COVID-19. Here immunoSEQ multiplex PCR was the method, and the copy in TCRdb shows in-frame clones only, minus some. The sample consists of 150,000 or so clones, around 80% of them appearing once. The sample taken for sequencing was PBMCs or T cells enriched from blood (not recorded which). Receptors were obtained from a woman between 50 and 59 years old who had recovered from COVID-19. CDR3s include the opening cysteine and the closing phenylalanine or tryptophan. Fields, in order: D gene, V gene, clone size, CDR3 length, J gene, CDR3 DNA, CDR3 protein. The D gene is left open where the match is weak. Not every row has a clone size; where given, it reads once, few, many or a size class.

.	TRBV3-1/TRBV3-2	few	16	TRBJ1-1	TGTGCCAGCAGCCCGAAGGGTCCCGGGATGAACACTGAAGCTTTCTTT	CASSPKGPGMNTEAFF
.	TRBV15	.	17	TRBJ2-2	TGTGCCACCAGCAGAGATCGGTCAGGGAAATACACCGGGGAGCTGTTTTTT	CATSRDRSGKYTGELFF
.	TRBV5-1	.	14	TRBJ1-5	TGCGCCAGCAGCTTGGAGCCGGGGGATCAGCCCCAGCATTTT	CASSLEPGDQPQHF
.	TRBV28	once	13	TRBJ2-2	TGTGCCAGTTTAAGCAAGTTCACCGGGGAGCTGTTTTTT	CASLSKFTGELFF
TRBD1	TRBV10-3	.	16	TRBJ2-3	TGTGCCATCAGGACCGACAGGGCTTCGGGCACAGATACGCAGTATTTT	CAIRTDRASGTDTQYF
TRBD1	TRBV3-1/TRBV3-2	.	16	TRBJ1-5	TGTGCCAGCAGCCAAGGGACAGGGGGCATCAATCAGCCCCAGCATTTT	CASSQGTGGINQPQHF
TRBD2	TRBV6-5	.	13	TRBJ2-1	TGTGCCAGCACGGGGGGAGGGACCAATGAGCAGTTCTTC	CASTGGGTNEQFF
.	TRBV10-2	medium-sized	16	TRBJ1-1	TGCGCCAGCAGTGAGTCGGCAGGCGCTCCAAACACTGAAGCTTTCTTT	CASSESAGAPNTEAFF
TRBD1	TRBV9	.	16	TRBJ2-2	TGTGCCAGCAGCTCCTCCGGGACAGGGAAGGTCGGGGAGCTGTTTTTT	CASSSSGTGKVGELFF
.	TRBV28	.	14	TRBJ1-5	TGTGCCAGCAGTCCCCTATTAGAGCATCAGCCCCAGCATTTT	CASSPLLEHQPQHF
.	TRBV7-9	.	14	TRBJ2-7	TGTGCCAGCAGAGCAGGGGACCCGCACTACGAGCAGTACTTC	CASRAGDPHYEQYF
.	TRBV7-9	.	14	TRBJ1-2	TGTGCCAGCAGCTTAGCGTTGTTCTCCTATGGCTACACCTTC	CASSLALFSYGYTF
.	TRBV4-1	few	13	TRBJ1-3	TGCGCCAGCAGCCCGGGCTCTGGAAACACCATATATTTT	CASSPGSGNTIYF
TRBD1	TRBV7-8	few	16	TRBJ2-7	TGTGCCAGCAGCCCCCATGGGACAGGGAGCTCCTACGAGCAGTACTTC	CASSPHGTGSSYEQYF
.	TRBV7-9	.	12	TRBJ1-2	TGTGCCAGCAGCTTAGCGTTCAGGGACTACACCTTC	CASSLAFRDYTF
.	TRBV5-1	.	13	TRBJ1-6	TGCGCCAGCAGGGACAGTAATAATTCACCCCTCCACTTT	CASRDSNNSPLHF
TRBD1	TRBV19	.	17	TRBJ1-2	TGTGCCAGTAGTATGTGGACAGGGTCGCTGAGGAACTATGGCTACACCTTC	CASSMWTGSLRNYGYTF
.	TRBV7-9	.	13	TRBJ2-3	TGTGCCAGCAGCGAACAGGCGTCCGATACGCAGTATTTT	CASSEQASDTQYF
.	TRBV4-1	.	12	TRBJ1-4	TGCGCCAGCAGCCAAGATGTCCGGGGACTGTTTTTT	CASSQDVRGLFF
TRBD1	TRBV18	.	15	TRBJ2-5	TGTGCCAGCTCTAGGACAGGAGTCTCCTTGGAGACCCAGTACTTC	CASSRTGVSLETQYF
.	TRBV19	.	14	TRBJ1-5	TGTGCCAGTAGTATCAGGGTAGGCAATCAGCCCCAGCATTTT	CASSIRVGNQPQHF
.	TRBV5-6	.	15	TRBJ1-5	TGTGCCAGCAGCATGCCGGGAATCCGCAATCAGCCCCAGCATTTT	CASSMPGIRNQPQHF
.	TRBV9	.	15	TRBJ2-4	TGTGCCAGCAGCGTAGGCGGAGGGGCACGGGGCATTCAGTACTTC	CASSVGGGARGIQYF
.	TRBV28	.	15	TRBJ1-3	TGTGCCAGCAGCCGACAGGTGTGGGCTGGAAACACCATATATTTT	CASSRQVWAGNTIYF
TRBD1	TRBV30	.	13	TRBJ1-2	TGTGCCTGGGCGGGACAGGCGGCCTATGGCTACACCTTC	CAWAGQAAYGYTF
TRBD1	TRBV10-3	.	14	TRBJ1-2	TGTGCCATCAGTGAGTCTGGGGACAGAGGCGGCTACACCTTC	CAISESGDRGGYTF
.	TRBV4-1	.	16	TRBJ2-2	TGCGCCAGCAGCCAAGGTCCCAGGGGTTCCACCGGGGAGCTGTTTTTT	CASSQGPRGSTGELFF
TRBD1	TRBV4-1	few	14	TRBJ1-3	TGCGCCAGCAGTCTCGGACAGGGTGAAAACACCATATATTTT	CASSLGQGENTIYF
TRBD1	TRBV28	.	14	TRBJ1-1	TGTGCCAGCGGGACAGGGGACGAGTACACTGAAGCTTTCTTT	CASGTGDEYTEAFF
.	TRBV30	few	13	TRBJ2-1	TGTGCCTGGAGTGTACAAGATTACAATGAGCAGTTCTTC	CAWSVQDYNEQFF
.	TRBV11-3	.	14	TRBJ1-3	TGTGCCAGCAGCTTAGGGGGCACTGGAAACACCATATATTTT	CASSLGGTGNTIYF
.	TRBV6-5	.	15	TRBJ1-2	TGTGCCAGCAGTCACCAGGGTCCGGGGGGAGATGGCTACACCTTC	CASSHQGPGGDGYTF
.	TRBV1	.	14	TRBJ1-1	TGCACCAGCAACCGGGGCAGGGGCGGCACTGAAGCTTTCTTT	CTSNRGRGGTEAFF
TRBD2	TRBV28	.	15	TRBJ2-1	TGTGCCAGCACGGGGGGCGGGGGGCCCTCCGGTGAGCAGTTCTTC	CASTGGGGPSGEQFF
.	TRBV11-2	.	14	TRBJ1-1	TGTGCCAGCAGCGCCCATGGACAGAACACTGAAGCTTTCTTT	CASSAHGQNTEAFF
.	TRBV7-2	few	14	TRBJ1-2	TGTGCCAGCAGAGGAGGGATTGGGGTCCATGGCTACACCTTC	CASRGGIGVHGYTF
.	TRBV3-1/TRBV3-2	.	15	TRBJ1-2	TGTGCCAGCAGCTCTGACGGGTTAGCTAACTATGGCTACACCTTC	CASSSDGLANYGYTF
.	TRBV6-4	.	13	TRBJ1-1	TGTGCCAGCAGTCGGGAGGGATTCACTGAAGCTTTCTTT	CASSREGFTEAFF
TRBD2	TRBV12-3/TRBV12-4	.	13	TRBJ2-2	TGTGCCAGCATATTCGGGGGGTTCGGGGAGCTGTTTTTT	CASIFGGFGELFF
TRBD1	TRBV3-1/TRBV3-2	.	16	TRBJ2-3	TGTGCCAGCAGCCAAGGGGGAGCAGGGGGCCCAGATACGCAGTATTTT	CASSQGGAGGPDTQYF
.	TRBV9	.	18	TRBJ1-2	TGTGCCAGCAGCCCGACGCCCAGGCCGGCCGTTTTGTTGGATGGCTACACCTTC	CASSPTPRPAVLLDGYTF
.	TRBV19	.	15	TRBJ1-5	TGTGCCAGTAGTATACGGCGACAGGTGGATCGGCCCCAGCATTTT	CASSIRRQVDRPQHF
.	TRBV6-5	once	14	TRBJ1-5	TGTGCCAGCAGGTCCGGGACATATGGTCAGCCCCAGCATTTT	CASRSGTYGQPQHF
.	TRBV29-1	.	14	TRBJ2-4	TGCAGCGTCAGGGCCCCGCCACCTAAAAACATTCAGTACTTC	CSVRAPPPKNIQYF
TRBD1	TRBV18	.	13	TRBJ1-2	TGTGCCAGCTCGAGGACAGGGAATGATGGCTACACCTTC	CASSRTGNDGYTF
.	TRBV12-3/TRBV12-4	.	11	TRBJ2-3	TGTGCCAGCAGTTTACGAGATACGCAGTATTTT	CASSLRDTQYF